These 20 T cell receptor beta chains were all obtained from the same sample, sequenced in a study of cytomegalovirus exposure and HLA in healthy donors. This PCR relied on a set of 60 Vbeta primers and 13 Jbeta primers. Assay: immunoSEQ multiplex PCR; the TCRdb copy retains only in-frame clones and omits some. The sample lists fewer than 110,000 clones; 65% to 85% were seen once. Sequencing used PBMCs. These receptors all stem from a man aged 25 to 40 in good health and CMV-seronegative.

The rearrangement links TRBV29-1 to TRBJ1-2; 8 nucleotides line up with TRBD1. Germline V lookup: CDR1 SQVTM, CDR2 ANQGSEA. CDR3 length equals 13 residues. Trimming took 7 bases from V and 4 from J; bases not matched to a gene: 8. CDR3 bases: TGCAGCGCAGTCCAGGGGGCGAGCTATGGCTACACCTTC. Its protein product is CSAVQGASYGYTF.

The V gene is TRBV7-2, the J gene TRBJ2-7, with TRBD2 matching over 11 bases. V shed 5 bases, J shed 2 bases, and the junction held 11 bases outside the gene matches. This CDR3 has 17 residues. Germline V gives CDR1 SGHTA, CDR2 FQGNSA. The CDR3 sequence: CASSPRLAGRSAYEQYF. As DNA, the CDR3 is TGTGCCAGCAGCCCCAGACTAGCGGGAAGATCAGCCTACGAGCAGTACTTC.

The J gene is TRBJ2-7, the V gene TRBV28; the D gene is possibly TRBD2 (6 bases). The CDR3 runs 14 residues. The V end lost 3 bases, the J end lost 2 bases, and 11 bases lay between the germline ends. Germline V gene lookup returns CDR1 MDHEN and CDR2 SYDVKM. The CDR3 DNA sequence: TGTGCCAGCAGTTTTGGGCGGGACCCCTACGAGCAGTACTTC. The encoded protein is CASSFGRDPYEQYF.

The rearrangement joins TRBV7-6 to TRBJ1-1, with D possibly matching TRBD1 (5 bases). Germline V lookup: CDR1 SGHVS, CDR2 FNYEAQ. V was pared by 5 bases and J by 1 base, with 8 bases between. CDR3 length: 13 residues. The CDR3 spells CASSTTENTEAFF. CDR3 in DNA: TGTGCCAGCAGCACGACAGAGAACACTGAAGCTTTCTTT. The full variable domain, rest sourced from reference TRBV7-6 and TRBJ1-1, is GAGVSQSPRYKVTKRGQDVALRCDPISGHVSLYWYRQALGQGPEFLTYFNYEAQQDKSGLPNDRFSAERPEGSISTLTIQRTEQRDSAMYRCASSTTENTEAFFGQGTRLTVV.

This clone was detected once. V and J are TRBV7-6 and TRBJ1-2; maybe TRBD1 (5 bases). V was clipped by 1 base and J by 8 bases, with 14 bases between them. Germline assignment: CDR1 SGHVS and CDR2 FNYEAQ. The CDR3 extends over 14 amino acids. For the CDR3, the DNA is TGTGCCAGCAGCTTAGGACGGGGCGGGAAGGGCTACACCTTC. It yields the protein CASSLGRGGKGYTF.

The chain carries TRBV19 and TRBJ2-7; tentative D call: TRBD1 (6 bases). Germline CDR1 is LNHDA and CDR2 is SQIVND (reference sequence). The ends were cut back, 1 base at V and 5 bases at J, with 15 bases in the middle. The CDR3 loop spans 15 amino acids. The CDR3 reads CASSIGAGVGDEQYF. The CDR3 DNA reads TGTGCCAGTAGTATAGGTGCAGGGGTAGGCGACGAGCAGTACTTC.

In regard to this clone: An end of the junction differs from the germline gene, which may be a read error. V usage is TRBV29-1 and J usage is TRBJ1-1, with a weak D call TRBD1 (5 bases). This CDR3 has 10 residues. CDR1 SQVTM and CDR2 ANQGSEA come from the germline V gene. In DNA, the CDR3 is TGCAGCGTTGAAGATGGGAGGGGAGCTTTT. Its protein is CSVEDGRGAF. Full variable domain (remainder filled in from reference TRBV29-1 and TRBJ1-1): SAVISQKPSRDICQRGTSLTIQCQVDSQVTMMFWYRQQPGQSLTLIATANQGSEATYESGFVIDKFPISRPNLTFSTLTVSNMSPEDSSIYLCSVEDGRGAFGQGTRLTVV.

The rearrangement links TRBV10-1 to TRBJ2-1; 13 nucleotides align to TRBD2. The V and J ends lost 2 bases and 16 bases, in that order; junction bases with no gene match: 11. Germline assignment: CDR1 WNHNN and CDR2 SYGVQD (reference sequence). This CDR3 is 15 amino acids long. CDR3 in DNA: TGCGCCAGCAGTGAGGGCGGACTAGCGGGGGTCACCGTATTCTTC. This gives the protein CASSEGGLAGVTVFF.

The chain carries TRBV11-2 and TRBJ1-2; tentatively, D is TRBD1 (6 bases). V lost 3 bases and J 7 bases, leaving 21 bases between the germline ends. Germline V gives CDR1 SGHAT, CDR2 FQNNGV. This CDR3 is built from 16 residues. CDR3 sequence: CASSFLTGGPTSGYTF. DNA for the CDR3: TGTGCCAGCAGCTTCCTTACGGGGGGGCCCACTAGTGGCTACACCTTC.

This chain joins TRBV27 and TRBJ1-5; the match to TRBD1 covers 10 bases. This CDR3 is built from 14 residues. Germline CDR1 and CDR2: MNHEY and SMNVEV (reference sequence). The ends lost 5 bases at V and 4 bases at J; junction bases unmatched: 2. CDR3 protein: CASSQDRGNQPQHF. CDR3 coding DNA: TGTGCCAGCAGTCAGGACAGGGGGAATCAGCCCCAGCATTTT.

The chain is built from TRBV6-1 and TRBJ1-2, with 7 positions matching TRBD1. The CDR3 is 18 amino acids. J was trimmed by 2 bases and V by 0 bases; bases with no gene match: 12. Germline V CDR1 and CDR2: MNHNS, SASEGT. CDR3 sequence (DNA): TGTGCCAGCAGTGAAGCTGCGACAGGGACGGAGCTAAACTATGGCTACACCTTC. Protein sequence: CASSEAATGTELNYGYTF.

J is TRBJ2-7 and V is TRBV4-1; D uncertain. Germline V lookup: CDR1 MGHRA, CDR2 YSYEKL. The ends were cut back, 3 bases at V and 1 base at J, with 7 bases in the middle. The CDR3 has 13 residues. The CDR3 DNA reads TGCGCCAGCAGCCACCAGCGATCCTACGAGCAGTACTTC. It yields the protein CASSHQRSYEQYF.

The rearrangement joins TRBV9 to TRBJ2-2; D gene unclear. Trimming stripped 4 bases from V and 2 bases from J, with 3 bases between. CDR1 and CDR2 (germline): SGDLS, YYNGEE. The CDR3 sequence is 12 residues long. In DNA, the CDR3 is TGTGCCAGCAGCCTAAACACCGGGGAGCTGTTTTTT. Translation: CASSLNTGELFF.

The CDR3 coding sequence is TGCGCCAGCAGCTTGTTTCAGGGATCCTACGAGCAGTACTTC. Translating gives CASSLFQGSYEQYF. The chain carries TRBV5-1 and TRBJ2-7; possibly TRBD1 for D (5 bases). The V and J ends lost 1 base and 1 base respectively, with 9 bases between them. The germline V gene encodes CDR1 SGHRS and CDR2 YFSETQ. The CDR3 sequence is 14 residues long. The full variable domain, with the rest looked up from reference TRBV5-1 and TRBJ2-7, is KAGVTQTPRYLIKTRGQQVTLSCSPISGHRSVSWYQQTPGQGLQFLFEYFSETQRNKGNFPGRFSGRQFSNSRSEMNVSTLELGDSALYLCASSLFQGSYEQYFGPGTRLTVT.

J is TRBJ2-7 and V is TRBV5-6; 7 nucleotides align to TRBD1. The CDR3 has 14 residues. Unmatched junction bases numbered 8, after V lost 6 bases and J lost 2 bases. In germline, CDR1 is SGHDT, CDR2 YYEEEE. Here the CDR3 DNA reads TGTGCCAGCAAACCGGACAGGAGTCCCTACGAGCAGTACTTC. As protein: CASKPDRSPYEQYF.

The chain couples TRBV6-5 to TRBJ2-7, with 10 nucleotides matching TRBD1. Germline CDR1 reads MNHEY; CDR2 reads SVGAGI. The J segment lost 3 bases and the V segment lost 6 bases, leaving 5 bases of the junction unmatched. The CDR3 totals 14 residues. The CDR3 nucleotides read TGTGCCAGCAGCCCTGACAGGGGGCTCTACGAGCAGTACTTC. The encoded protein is CASSPDRGLYEQYF.

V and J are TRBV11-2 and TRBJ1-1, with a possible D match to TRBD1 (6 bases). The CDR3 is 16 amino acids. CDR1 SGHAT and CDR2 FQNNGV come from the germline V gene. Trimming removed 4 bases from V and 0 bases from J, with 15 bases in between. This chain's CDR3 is CASSSRTATMNTEAFF. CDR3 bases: TGTGCCAGCAGCTCTCGGACAGCCACCATGAACACTGAAGCTTTCTTT.

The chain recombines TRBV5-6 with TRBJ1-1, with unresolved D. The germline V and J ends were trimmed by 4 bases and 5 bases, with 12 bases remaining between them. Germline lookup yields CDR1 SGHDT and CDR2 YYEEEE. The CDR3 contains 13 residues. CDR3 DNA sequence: TGTGCCAGCAGCCTCCTCGGGGTTACTGAAGCTTTCTTT. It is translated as CASSLLGVTEAFF.

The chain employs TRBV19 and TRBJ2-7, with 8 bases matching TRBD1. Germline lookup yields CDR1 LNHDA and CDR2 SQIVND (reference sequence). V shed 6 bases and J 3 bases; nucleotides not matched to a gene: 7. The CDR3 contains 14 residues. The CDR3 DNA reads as TGTGCCAGTAGATCGGGACAGGAGATCTACGAGCAGTACTTC. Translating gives CASRSGQEIYEQYF.

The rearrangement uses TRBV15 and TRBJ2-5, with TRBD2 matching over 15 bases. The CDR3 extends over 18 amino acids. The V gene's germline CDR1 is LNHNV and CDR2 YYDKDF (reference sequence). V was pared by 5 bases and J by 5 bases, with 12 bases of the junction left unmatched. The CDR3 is CATSAPGLAGGVGETQYF. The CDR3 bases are TGTGCCACCAGCGCCCCGGGACTAGCGGGAGGTGTGGGGGAGACCCAGTACTTC.